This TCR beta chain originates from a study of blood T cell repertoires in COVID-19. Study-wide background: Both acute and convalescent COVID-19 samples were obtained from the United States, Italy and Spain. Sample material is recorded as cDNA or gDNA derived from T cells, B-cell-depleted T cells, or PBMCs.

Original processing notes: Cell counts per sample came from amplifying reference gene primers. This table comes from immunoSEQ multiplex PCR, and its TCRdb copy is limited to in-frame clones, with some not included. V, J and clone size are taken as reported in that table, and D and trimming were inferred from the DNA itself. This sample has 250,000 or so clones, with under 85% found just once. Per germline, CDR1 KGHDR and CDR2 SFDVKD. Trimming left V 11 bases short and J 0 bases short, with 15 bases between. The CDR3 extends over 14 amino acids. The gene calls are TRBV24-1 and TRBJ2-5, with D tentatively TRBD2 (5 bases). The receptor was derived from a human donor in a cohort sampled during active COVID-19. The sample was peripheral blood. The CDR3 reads CARKRGFNQETQYF. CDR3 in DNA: TGTGCCAGGAAGAGAGGGTTTAACCAAGAGACCCAGTACTTC.